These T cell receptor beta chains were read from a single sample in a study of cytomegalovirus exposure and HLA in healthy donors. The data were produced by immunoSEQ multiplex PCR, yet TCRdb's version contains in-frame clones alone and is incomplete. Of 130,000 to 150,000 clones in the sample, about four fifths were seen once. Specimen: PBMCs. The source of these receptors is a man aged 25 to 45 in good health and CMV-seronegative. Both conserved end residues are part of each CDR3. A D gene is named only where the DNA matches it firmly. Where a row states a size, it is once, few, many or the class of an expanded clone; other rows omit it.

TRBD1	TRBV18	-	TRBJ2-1	TGTGCCAGCTCCCCCGTGACAGGGCTTCGCAATGAGCAGTTCTTC	CASSPVTGLRNEQFF
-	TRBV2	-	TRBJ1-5	TGTGCCAGCGGCGAGGGGGATTTGAGCAATCAGCCCCAGCATTTT	CASGEGDLSNQPQHF
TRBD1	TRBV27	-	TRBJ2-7	TGTGCCAGCAGTTCATATACAGGGGGCGCTTCCTACGAGCAGTACTTC	CASSSYTGGASYEQYF
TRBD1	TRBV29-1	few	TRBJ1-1	TGCAGCGCCTACGCCGGACAGGGTTTTACGAACACTGAAGCTTTCTTT	CSAYAGQGFTNTEAFF
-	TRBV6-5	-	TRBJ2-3	TGTGCCAGCAGGGAGGTTCCACAAAGCACAGATACGCAGTATTTT	CASREVPQSTDTQYF
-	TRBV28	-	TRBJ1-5	TGTGCCAGCAGTTCCCCCACGATCGGGCCCCAGCATTTT	CASSSPTIGPQHF
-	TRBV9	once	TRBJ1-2	TGTGCCAGCAGCGTAGTAGGCCGGGAATCTAACTATGGCTACACCTTC	CASSVVGRESNYGYTF
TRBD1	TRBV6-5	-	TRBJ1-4	TGTGCCAGCAGCCCCGGGACAGGAGATGAAAAACTGTTTTTT	CASSPGTGDEKLFF
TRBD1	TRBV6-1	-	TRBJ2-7	TGTGCCAGCAGTGGACAGGGGCTTGTCCACGAGCAGTACTTC	CASSGQGLVHEQYF
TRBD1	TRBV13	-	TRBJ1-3	TGTGCCAGCAGCACCGGGACAGGGGCTCCTGGAAACACCATATATTTT	CASSTGTGAPGNTIYF
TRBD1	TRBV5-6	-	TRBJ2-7	TGTGCCAGCAGCAGGACAGGGACCCCCTACGAGCAGTACTTC	CASSRTGTPYEQYF
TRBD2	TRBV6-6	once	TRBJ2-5	TGTGCCAGCAGTTACAGGACTAGCGGGAGAGAGACCCAGTACTTC	CASSYRTSGRETQYF
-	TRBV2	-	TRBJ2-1	TGTGCCAGCAGTGCTCGGACAGATTACAATGAGCAGTTCTTC	CASSARTDYNEQFF
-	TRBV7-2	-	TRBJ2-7	TGTGCCAGCAGCGCCGGAGCAGGTAGGGGCCCAAACTACGAGCAGTACTTC	CASSAGAGRGPNYEQYF
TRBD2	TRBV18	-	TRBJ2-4	TGTGCCAGCTCACCACTAGCGGGAGGGCTTGAGGGGAACATTCAGTACTTC	CASSPLAGGLEGNIQYF
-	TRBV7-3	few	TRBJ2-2	TGTGCCAGCAGCCGAGGCCCCAGCGGCACCGGGGAGCTGTTTTTT	CASSRGPSGTGELFF
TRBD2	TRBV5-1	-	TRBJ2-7	TGCGCCAGCAGCTTGGGCGGGGGCGAGCAGTACTTC	CASSLGGGEQYF
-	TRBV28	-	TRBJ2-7	TGTGCCAGCAGTGTGTCTAGCCCTGAGCACTTC	CASSVSSPEHF
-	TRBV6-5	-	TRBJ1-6	TGTGCCAGCATGCCCGAGCAGCGTAATTCACCCCTCCACTTT	CASMPEQRNSPLHF
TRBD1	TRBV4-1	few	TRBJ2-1	TGCGCCAGCAGCTTAGGACAGGGGGACTACAATGAGCAGTTCTTC	CASSLGQGDYNEQFF
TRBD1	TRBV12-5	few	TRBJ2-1	TGTGCTAGTGGCCTACAGGGGGCTAAGCAGTTCTTC	CASGLQGAKQFF
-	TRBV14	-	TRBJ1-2	TGTGCCAGCAGCTCTCGGACAGCCTCCGGGTTCTATGGCTACACCTTC	CASSSRTASGFYGYTF